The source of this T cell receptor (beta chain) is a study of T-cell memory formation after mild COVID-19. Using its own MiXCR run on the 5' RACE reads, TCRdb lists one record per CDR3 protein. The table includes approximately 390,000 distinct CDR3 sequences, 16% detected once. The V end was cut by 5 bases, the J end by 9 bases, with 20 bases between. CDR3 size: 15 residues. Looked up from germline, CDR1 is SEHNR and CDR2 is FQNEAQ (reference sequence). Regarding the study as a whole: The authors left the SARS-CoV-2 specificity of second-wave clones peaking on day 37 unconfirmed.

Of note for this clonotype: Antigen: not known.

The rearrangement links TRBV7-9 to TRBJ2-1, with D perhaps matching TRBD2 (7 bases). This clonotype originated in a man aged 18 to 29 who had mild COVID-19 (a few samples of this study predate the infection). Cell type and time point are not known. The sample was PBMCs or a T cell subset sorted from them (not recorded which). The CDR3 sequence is CASSPVSGGYSEQFF. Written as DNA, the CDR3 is TGTGCCAGCAGCCCCGTTTCGGGGGGCTATAGTGAGCAGTTCTTC.